This T cell receptor beta chain is drawn from a study of shared clonotypes between healthy human individuals. Study-level background: Plates per donor: three CD4 naive, three CD4 memory, two CD8 naive, one CD8 memory.

Trimming pared 0 bases from V and 8 bases from J, leaving 14 bases between. The CDR3 loop spans 14 amino acids. CDR1 and CDR2 from the germline V gene are SGHRS and YFSETQ. Assay execution proceeded at the deep level. TCRdb's copy holds only in-frame clones and misses some; the assay was immunoSEQ multiplex PCR. Of roughly 2,000,000 clones detected, approximately 94% appear once; the ten largest clones hold roughly 1.2%. A few counts support this clone. The target antigen is unknown. Study findings and constraints: When compared with the clonotypes that were shared by all four sorted-subset donors, the non-shared clonotypes turned out to have lower generation probabilities. The naive CD4 repertoires of several donors were compared, and 5% to 6.5% of clonotypes were shared.

Naive CD8 cells, CD45RO-negative and positively selected for CCR7, excluded terminally differentiated effector memory CD45RA+ cells. V is TRBV5-1 and J is TRBJ1-2; weak D call: TRBD1 (6 bases). Input material: naive CD8+ T cells sorted from blood. This clonotype was obtained from a man in his late teens or twenties in good health. The CDR3 spells CASSLAAGAQGYTF. In DNA, the CDR3 is TGCGCCAGCAGCTTGGCCGCAGGGGCTCAGGGCTACACCTTC. Looking up the rest from reference TRBV5-1 and TRBJ1-2 gives the full variable domain: KAGVTQTPRYLIKTRGQQVTLSCSPISGHRSVSWYQQTPGQGLQFLFEYFSETQRNKGNFPGRFSGRQFSNSRSEMNVSTLELGDSALYLCASSLAAGAQGYTFGSGTRLTVV.